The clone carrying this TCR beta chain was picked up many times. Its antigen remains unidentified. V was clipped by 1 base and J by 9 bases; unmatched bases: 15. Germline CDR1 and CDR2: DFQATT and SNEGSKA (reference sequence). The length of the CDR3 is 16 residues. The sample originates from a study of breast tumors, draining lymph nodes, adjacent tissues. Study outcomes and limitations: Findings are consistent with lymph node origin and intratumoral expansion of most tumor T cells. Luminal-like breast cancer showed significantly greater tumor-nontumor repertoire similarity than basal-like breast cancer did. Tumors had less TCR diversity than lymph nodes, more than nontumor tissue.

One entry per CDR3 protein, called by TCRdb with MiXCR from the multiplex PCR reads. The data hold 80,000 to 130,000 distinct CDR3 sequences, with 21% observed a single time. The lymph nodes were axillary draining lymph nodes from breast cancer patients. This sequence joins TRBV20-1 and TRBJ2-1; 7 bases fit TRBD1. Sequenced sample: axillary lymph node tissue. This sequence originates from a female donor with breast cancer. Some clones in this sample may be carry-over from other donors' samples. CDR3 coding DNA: TGCAGTGCTAGAGGTCCCCTGGGCGACAGGGTGGGTGAGCAGTTCTTC. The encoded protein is CSARGPLGDRVGEQFF.